The 5 T cell receptor beta chains reported below all come from one sample, sequenced in a study of blood T cell repertoires in COVID-19. Only in-frame clones appear in the TCRdb table, and some are missing; sequencing was by immunoSEQ multiplex PCR. The repertoire holds about 170,000 clones, with roughly 78% as singletons. Sequenced material: PBMCs or T cells enriched from blood (not recorded which). The receptors derive from a woman aged 70-85 years in a cohort exposed to, infected with or recovered from COVID-19 (not recorded which).

This clone was observed once. The rearrangement uses TRBV27 and TRBJ2-5; 11 positions agree with TRBD2. This CDR3 is 14 amino acids long. Germline values: CDR1 MNHEY, CDR2 SMNVEV (reference sequence). With 8 bases clipped from V and 7 bases from J, the junction kept 9 bases outside the gene matches. This CDR3 reads CASAGLAGGGTQYF. DNA for the CDR3: TGTGCCAGCGCCGGGCTAGCGGGAGGTGGGACCCAGTACTTC.

On this clone: This specimen includes other DNA sequences encoding the same CDR3. The genes are TRBV18 and TRBJ1-2, with D possibly being TRBD1 (5 bases). Germline CDR1 is KGHSH and CDR2 is LQKENI. Between the trimmed V and J ends, which lost 0 bases and 5 bases, there was a span of 7 bases. This CDR3 contains 13 residues. The DNA of the CDR3 is TGTGCCAGCTCACCACCGGCAGGGTATGGCTACACCTTC. Residues: CASSPPAGYGYTF.

The rearrangement joins TRBV5-5 to TRBJ2-5; 7 positions match TRBD1. CDR1 and CDR2 (germline): SGHKS, YYEKEE (reference sequence). This CDR3 has 13 amino acids. Trimming at V came to 9 bases and at J to 5 bases, leaving 10 bases not matched to a gene. CDR3 protein: CATFRQGGETQYF. The CDR3 coding sequence is TGTGCCACCTTCCGACAGGGTGGTGAGACCCAGTACTTC.

This clone was detected once. The chain combines TRBV6-5 with TRBJ2-7; 10 bases agree with TRBD2. Germline V gene sequence: CDR1 MNHEY, CDR2 SVGAGI. CDR3 length equals 15 residues. V shed 4 bases and J 0 bases; nucleotides not matched to a gene: 3. CDR3 sequence: CASSFSGGSSYEQYF. CDR3 DNA sequence: TGTGCCAGCAGTTTTAGCGGGGGGAGCTCCTACGAGCAGTACTTC.

This sequence joins TRBV3-1 (or the pseudogene TRBV3-2) and TRBJ1-3, with 11 bases fitting TRBD1. CDR1 LGHDT and CDR2 YNNKEL come from the germline V gene (reference sequence). The V gene end was trimmed by 4 bases and the J gene end by 4 bases; junction bases not matched to a gene: 6. The CDR3 runs to 16 residues. The DNA for the CDR3 is TGTGCCAGCAGCCCATCGGGACAGGGGGTCGGAAACACCATATATTTT. Its translation: CASSPSGQGVGNTIYF.